This entry describes one T cell receptor beta chain. The antigen remains undetermined. The sample originates from a study of CD4 T cells in relation to SARS-CoV-2 and coronaviruses. Germline CDR1 and CDR2: SGHTA and FQGNSA. V dropped 3 bases and J dropped 2 bases, with 9 bases sitting between them. CDR3 length equals 14 residues. Assay: immunoSEQ multiplex PCR; the TCRdb copy retains only in-frame clones and omits some. The sample shows around 18,000 clones, about 73% of them seen only once. The unexposed donors gave CD4+ T cells in about 2011-2018, prior to COVID-19. Isolation of CD4+ T cells took place after about 10 days in culture.

Sequences were obtained from CD4+ T cells from PBMCs, cultured in vitro. This receptor was obtained from a human donor in good health. The chain carries TRBV7-2 and TRBJ2-3, with TRBD2 as a possible D gene (5 bases). CDR3 DNA: TGTGCCAGCAGCTTCCTAGCTGACACAGATACGCAGTATTTT. This encodes CASSFLADTDTQYF.